This entry concerns a single TCR beta chain. Germline V gene lookup returns CDR1 SNHLY and CDR2 FYNNEI. Trimming removed 8 bases from V and 5 bases from J, with 5 bases in between. The CDR3 is 10 residues long. The sample is drawn from a study of healthy donors' naive CD4 and CD8 T cells. TCR libraries were built from about 500 ng of total RNA by linear amplification. Via MiXCR, TCRdb re-called the reads, giving one row per CDR3 protein. The data hold about 180,000 distinct CDR3 sequences, with 74% observed a single time. V usage is TRBV2 and J usage is TRBJ2-3; D is perhaps TRBD1 or TRBD2 (5 bases each). The sample comprised naive CD4+ and CD8+ T cells sorted from blood, pooled from several donors. This sequence originates from a pool of human donors in good health; the sample pools cells from several healthy donors. The chain's CDR3 is CASGGDTQYF. CDR3 sequence (DNA): TGTGCCAGCGGGGGAGATACGCAGTATTTT.